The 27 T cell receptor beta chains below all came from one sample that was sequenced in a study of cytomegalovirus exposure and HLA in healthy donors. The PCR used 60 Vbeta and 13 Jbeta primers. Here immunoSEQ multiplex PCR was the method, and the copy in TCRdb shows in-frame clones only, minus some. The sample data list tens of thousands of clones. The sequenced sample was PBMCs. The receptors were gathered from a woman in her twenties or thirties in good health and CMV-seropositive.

This CDR3 reads CASSSTGGGETQYF. The CDR3 coding sequence is TGTGCCAGCAGCTCGACCGGGGGTGGGGAGACCCAGTACTTC. The rearrangement joins TRBV11-2 to TRBJ2-5, with D perhaps TRBD2 (6 bases). This CDR3 has 14 residues. Trimming stripped 4 bases from V and 5 bases from J, with 14 bases between. Germline V lookup: CDR1 SGHAT, CDR2 FQNNGV.

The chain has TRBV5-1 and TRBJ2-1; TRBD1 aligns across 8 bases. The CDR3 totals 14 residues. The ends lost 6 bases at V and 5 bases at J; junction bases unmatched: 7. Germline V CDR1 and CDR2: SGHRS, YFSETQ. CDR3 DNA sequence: TGCGCCAGCACCCGGGACAGGCCGGACAATGAGCAGTTCTTC. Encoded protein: CASTRDRPDNEQFF.

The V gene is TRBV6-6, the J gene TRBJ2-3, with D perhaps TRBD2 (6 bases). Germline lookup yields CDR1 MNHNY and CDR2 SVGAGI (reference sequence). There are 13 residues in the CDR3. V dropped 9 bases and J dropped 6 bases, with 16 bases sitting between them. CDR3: CASGGASRDTQYF. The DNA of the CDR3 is TGTGCCAGTGGCGGGGCCTCACGGGATACGCAGTATTTT.

The CDR3 DNA reads as TGTGCCAGTAGTATGGGTACAGGGGGCATGGACTATGGCTACACCTTC. Translated: CASSMGTGGMDYGYTF. V usage is TRBV19 and J usage is TRBJ1-2; the match to TRBD1 covers 9 bases. CDR3 size: 16 residues. J was trimmed by 3 bases and V by 3 bases; bases with no gene match: 8. The germline V gene has CDR1 LNHDA and CDR2 SQIVND (reference sequence).

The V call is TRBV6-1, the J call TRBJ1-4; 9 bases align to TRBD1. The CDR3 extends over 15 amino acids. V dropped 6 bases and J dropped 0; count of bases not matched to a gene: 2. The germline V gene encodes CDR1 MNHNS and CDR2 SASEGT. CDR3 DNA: TGTGCCAGCAGGGACAGGGGAGCAACTAATGAAAAACTGTTTTTT. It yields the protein CASRDRGATNEKLFF.

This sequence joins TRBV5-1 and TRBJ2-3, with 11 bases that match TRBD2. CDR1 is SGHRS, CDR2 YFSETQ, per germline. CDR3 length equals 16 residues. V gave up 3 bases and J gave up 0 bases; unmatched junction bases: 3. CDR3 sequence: CASSYRLAGSTDTQYF. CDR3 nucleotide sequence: TGCGCCAGCAGCTACCGACTAGCGGGGAGCACAGATACGCAGTATTTT.

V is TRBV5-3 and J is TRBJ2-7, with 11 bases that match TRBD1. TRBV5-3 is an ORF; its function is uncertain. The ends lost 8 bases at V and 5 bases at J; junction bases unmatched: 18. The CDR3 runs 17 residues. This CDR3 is CASERDRGKPGQDEQYF. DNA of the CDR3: TGTGCCAGTGAGCGGGACAGGGGGAAACCCGGGCAGGACGAGCAGTACTTC.

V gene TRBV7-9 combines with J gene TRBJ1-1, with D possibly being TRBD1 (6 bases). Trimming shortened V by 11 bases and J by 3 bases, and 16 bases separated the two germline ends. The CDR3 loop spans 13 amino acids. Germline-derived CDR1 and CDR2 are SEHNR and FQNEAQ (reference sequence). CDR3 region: CAGVRTADTEAFF. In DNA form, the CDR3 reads TGTGCCGGTGTCCGGACAGCGGACACTGAAGCTTTCTTT.

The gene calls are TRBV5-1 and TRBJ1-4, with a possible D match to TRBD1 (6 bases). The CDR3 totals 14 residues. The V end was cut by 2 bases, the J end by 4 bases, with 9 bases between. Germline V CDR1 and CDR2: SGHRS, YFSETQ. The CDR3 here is CASSLGQLNEKLFF. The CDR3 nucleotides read TGCGCCAGCAGCTTAGGACAGCTTAATGAAAAACTGTTTTTT.

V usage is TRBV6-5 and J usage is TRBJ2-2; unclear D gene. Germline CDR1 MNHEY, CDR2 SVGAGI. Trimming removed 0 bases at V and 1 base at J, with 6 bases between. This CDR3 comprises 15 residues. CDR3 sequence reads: CASSYSLVNTGELFF. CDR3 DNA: TGTGCCAGCAGTTACTCTCTAGTGAACACCGGGGAGCTGTTTTTT.

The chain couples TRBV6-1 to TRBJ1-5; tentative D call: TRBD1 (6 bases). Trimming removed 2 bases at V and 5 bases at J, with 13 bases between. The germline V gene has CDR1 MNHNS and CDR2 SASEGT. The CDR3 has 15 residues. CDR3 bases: TGTGCCAGCAGTGAATGGGCAGGGGAATATCAGCCCCAGCATTTT. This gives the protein CASSEWAGEYQPQHF.

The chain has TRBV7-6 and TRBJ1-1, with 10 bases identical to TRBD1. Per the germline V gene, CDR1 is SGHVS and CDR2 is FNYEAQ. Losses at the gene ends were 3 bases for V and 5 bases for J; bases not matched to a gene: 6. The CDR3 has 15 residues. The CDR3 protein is CASSLRDRGETEAFF. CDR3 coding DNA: TGTGCCAGCAGCTTGAGGGACAGGGGTGAAACTGAAGCTTTCTTT.

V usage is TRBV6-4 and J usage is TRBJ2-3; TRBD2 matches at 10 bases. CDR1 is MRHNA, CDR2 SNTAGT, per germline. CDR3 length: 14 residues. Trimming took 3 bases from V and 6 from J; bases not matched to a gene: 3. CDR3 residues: CASSEAGGLDTQYF. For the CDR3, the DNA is TGTGCCAGCAGTGAAGCGGGGGGGCTGGATACGCAGTATTTT.

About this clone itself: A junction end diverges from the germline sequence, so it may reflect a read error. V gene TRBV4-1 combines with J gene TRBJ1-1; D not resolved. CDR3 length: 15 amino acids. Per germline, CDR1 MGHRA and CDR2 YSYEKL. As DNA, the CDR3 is TGTGCCAGCAGCCAAGGTGTGGGCCCGAACACTGAAGCTTTCTTT. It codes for CASSQGVGPNTEAFF.

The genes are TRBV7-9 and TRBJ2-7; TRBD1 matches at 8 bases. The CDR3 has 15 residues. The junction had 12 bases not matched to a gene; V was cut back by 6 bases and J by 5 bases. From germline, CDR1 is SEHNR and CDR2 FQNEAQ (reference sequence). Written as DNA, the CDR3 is TGTGCCAGCAGACGTGGACAGGGTGAGCCCCACGAGCAGTACTTC. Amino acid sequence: CASRRGQGEPHEQYF.

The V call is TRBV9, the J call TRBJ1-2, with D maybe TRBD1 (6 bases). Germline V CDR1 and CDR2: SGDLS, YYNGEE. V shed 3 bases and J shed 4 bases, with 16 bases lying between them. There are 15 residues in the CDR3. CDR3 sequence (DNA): TGTGCCAGCAGCGCTCAGGCGGGGGGCGGCTATGGCTACACCTTC. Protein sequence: CASSAQAGGGYGYTF. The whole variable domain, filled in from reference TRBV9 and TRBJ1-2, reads DSGVTQTPKHLITATGQRVTLRCSPRSGDLSVYWYQQSLDQGLQFLIQYYNGEERAKGNILERFSAQQFPDLHSELNLSSLELGDSALYFCASSAQAGGGYGYTFGSGTRLTVV.

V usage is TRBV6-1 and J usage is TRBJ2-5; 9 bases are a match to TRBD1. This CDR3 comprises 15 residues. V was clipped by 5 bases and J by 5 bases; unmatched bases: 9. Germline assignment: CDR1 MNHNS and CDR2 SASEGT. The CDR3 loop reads CASSFRQGVRETQYF. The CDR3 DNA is TGTGCCAGCAGTTTCCGACAGGGGGTTAGGGAGACCCAGTACTTC.

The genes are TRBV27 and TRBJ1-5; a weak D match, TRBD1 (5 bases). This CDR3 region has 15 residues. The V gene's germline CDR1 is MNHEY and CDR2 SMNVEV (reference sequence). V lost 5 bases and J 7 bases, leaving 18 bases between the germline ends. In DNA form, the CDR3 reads TGTGCCAGCAGTCTCTTAGGGGCGCTCGGGCAGCCCCAGCATTTT. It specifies CASSLLGALGQPQHF.

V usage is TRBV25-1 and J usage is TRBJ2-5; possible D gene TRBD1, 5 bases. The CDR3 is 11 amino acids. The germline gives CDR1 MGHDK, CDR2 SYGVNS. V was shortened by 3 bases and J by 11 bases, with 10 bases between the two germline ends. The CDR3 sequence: CASSDRVQQYF. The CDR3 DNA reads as TGTGCCAGCAGTGACAGGGTCCAGCAGTACTTC.

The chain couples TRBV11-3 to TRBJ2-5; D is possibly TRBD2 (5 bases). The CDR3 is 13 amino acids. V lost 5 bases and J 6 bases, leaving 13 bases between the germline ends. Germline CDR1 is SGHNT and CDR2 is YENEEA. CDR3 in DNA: TGTGCCAGCAGCCGAGGGCTAGCACAGACCCAGTACTTC. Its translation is CASSRGLAQTQYF.

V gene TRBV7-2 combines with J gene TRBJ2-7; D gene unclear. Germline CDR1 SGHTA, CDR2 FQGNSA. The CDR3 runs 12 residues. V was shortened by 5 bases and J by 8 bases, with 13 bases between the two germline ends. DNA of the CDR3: TGTGCCAGCAGCGCCGCTGGCCCCAAGCAGTACTTC. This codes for CASSAAGPKQYF.

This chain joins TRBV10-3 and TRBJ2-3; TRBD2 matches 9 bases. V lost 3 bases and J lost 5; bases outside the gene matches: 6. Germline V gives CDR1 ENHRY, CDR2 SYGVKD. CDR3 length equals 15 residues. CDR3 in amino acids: CAISESGGFGDTQYF. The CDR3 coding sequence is TGTGCCATCAGTGAAAGCGGGGGGTTCGGAGATACGCAGTATTTT.

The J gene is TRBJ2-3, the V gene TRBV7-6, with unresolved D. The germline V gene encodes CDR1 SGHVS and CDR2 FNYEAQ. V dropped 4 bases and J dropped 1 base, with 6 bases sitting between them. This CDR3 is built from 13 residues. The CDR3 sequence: CASSSLRTDTQYF. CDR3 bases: TGTGCCAGCAGCTCCCTCCGCACAGATACGCAGTATTTT. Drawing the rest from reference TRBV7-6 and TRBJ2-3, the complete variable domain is GAGVSQSPRYKVTKRGQDVALRCDPISGHVSLYWYRQALGQGPEFLTYFNYEAQQDKSGLPNDRFSAERPEGSISTLTIQRTEQRDSAMYRCASSSLRTDTQYFGPGTRLTVL.

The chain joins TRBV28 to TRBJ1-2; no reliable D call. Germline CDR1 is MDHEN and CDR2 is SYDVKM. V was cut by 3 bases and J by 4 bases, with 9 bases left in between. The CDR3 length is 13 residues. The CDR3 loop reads CASSFGIFYGYTF. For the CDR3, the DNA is TGTGCCAGCAGTTTCGGGATCTTCTATGGCTACACCTTC.

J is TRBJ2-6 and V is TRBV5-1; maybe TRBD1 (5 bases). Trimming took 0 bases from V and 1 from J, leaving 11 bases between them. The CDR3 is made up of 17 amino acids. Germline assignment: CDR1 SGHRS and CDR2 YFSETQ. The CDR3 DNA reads TGCGCCAGCAGCTTGGCCAGGGTAGATTCTGGGGCCAACGTCCTGACTTTC. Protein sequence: CASSLARVDSGANVLTF.

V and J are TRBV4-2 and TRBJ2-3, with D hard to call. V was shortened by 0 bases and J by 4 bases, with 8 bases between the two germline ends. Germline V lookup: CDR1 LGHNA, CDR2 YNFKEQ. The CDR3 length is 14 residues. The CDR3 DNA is TGTGCCAGCAGCCAAGATCCCTATTCAGATACGCAGTATTTT. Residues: CASSQDPYSDTQYF.

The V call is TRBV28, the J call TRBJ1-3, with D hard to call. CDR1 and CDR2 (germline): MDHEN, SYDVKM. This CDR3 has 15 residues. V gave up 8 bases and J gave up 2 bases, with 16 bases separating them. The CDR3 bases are TGTGCCAGCTACGACACCCCGCACCCTGGAAACACCATATATTTT. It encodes CASYDTPHPGNTIYF.